A selection of T cell receptor beta chains follows, all from one sample in a study of shared clonotypes between healthy human individuals. The assay was immunoSEQ multiplex PCR, and TCRdb's table has in-frame clones only and misses some. Altogether hundreds of thousands of clones are present, about two thirds being singletons, with the ten largest covering about 2%. The sequenced material came from memory CD4+ T cells sorted from blood. The receptors derive from a woman aged 25 to 39 in good health. Each CDR3 is given with its conserved first and last residue. D genes are given only for firm matches. Not all rows give a size; the values are once, few, many and, for expanded clones, a class.

j_gene	d_gene	abundance	len	v_gene	CDR3aa	CDR3nt
TRBJ2-6	.	.	14	TRBV28	CASSLFSGANVLTF	TGTGCCAGCAGTCTATTTTCTGGGGCCAACGTCCTGACTTTC
TRBJ1-1	.	.	13	TRBV27	CASSLTQGPEAFF	TGTGCCAGCAGTTTAACACAAGGTCCTGAAGCTTTCTTT
TRBJ2-7	TRBD2	.	13	TRBV28	CASRGTSGDEQYF	TGTGCCAGCCGAGGAACTAGCGGGGACGAGCAGTACTTC
TRBJ2-1	.	.	16	TRBV19	CASSIAGGGSYNEQFF	TGTGCCAGTAGTATAGCTGGGGGAGGCTCCTACAATGAGCAGTTCTTC
TRBJ2-7	.	few	16	TRBV11-2	CASSFRWGNTLYEQYF	TGTGCCAGCAGCTTCCGATGGGGGAACACCCTCTACGAGCAGTACTTC
TRBJ2-2	.	.	13	TRBV7-9	CASSLAGTGELFF	TGTGCCAGCAGCTTAGCCGGGACCGGGGAGCTGTTTTTT
TRBJ1-3	.	.	15	TRBV19	CASSMIMSSGNTIYF	TGTGCCAGTAGTATGATCATGAGCTCTGGAAACACCATATATTTT
TRBJ2-7	.	.	11	TRBV5-1	CASREALEQYF	TGCGCCAGCAGGGAAGCACTCGAGCAGTACTTC
TRBJ1-4	TRBD1	.	13	TRBV28	CASSFDRAEKLFF	TGTGCCAGCAGTTTCGACAGGGCTGAAAAACTGTTTTTT
TRBJ1-3	.	.	14	TRBV5-1	CASSEGHSRNTIYF	TGCGCCAGCAGCGAGGGACATTCGCGAAACACCATATATTTT
TRBJ2-5	.	few	14	TRBV5-6	CASSFPGAPETQYF	TGTGCCAGCAGCTTCCCGGGGGCTCCGGAGACCCAGTACTTC
TRBJ1-1	.	.	14	TRBV5-1	CASSLYGENTEAFF	TGCGCCAGCAGCTTGTACGGGGAGAACACTGAAGCTTTCTTT
TRBJ1-2	TRBD1	once	16	TRBV10-3	CAISQTGGRSLYGYTF	TGTGCCATCAGTCAGACAGGGGGCAGGTCCCTCTATGGCTACACCTTC
TRBJ1-5	.	.	15	TRBV28	CASILGLGDGQPQHF	TGTGCCAGCATTTTAGGTTTGGGGGATGGTCAGCCCCAGCATTTT
TRBJ2-7	TRBD2	.	18	TRBV6-1	CASSEIRTSGAVPYEQYF	TGTGCCAGCAGTGAAATCCGGACTAGCGGAGCGGTACCCTACGAGCAGTACTTC
TRBJ2-3	.	.	15	TRBV7-2	CASSLDPLPTDTQYF	TGTGCCAGCAGCCTCGATCCTTTACCAACAGATACGCAGTATTTT
TRBJ2-3	.	.	13	TRBV5-4	CASSLGGADTQYF	TGTGCCAGCAGCTTAGGGGGGGCAGATACGCAGTATTTT
TRBJ2-4	.	.	14	TRBV2	CASKKGLAKNIQYF	TGTGCCAGCAAAAAGGGACTAGCCAAAAACATTCAGTACTTC
TRBJ2-7	.	.	15	TRBV10-3	CAISEGALAYYEQYF	TGTGCCATCAGTGAAGGGGCACTAGCATACTACGAGCAGTACTTC
TRBJ2-5	TRBD2	.	15	TRBV6-1	CASSPGLAVAQTQYF	TGTGCCAGCAGCCCGGGACTAGCGGTCGCGCAGACCCAGTACTTC
TRBJ2-5	.	.	14	TRBV11-2	CASSLQRGWETQYF	TGTGCCAGCAGCTTGCAGAGGGGGTGGGAGACCCAGTACTTC
TRBJ2-7	.	.	13	TRBV19	CASSMWGAYEQYF	TGTGCCAGTAGTATGTGGGGGGCCTACGAGCAGTACTTC
TRBJ2-1	TRBD2	once	15	TRBV27	CASSLGLAGVSEQFF	TGTGCCAGCAGTCTCGGACTAGCGGGAGTTAGTGAGCAGTTCTTC
TRBJ2-3	TRBD1	.	16	TRBV14	CASSQYGTGYTDTQYF	TGTGCCAGCAGCCAATATGGGACAGGTTACACAGATACGCAGTATTTT
TRBJ1-2	.	once	15	TRBV19	CASSIDLPGTAGYTF	TGTGCCAGTAGTATAGATCTGCCAGGGACGGCTGGCTACACCTTC
TRBJ2-4	.	.	15	TRBV28	CASSPAGTQNLIQYF	TGTGCCAGCAGTCCCGCGGGGACGCAAAACCTCATTCAGTACTTC
TRBJ2-7	TRBD2	.	16	TRBV10-3	CATGRTGTSDSYEQYF	TGTGCCACGGGCCGAACCGGGACTAGCGACTCCTACGAGCAGTACTTC
TRBJ1-4	.	.	15	TRBV5-1	CASSFWGPEVEKLFF	TGCGCCAGCAGCTTCTGGGGTCCCGAGGTTGAAAAACTGTTTTTT
TRBJ1-1	.	.	12	TRBV6-1	CASIAGNAEAFF	TGTGCCAGCATCGCAGGGAACGCTGAAGCTTTCTTT
TRBJ2-7	TRBD1	few	13	TRBV28	CASSRDRTYEQYF	TGTGCCAGCAGCAGGGACAGAACCTACGAGCAGTACTTC
TRBJ2-7	TRBD2	.	15	TRBV7-9	CASSEGLAGAYEQYF	TGTGCCAGCAGCGAAGGACTAGCGGGGGCCTACGAGCAGTACTTC
TRBJ1-1	.	.	12	TRBV28	CASSFGAVRAFF	TGTGCCAGCAGTTTTGGGGCAGTCCGAGCTTTCTTT
TRBJ2-7	.	.	14	TRBV7-2	CASSLAGKTYEQYF	TGTGCCAGCAGCTTAGCTGGCAAGACCTACGAGCAGTACTTC
TRBJ1-4	.	.	13	TRBV5-1	CASSFRTNEKLFF	TGCGCCAGCAGCTTTAGAACTAATGAAAAACTGTTTTTT
TRBJ2-3	TRBD2	.	11	TRBV10-3	CAIGGGDTQYF	TGTGCCATCGGGGGAGGGGATACGCAGTATTTT
TRBJ2-7	.	.	12	TRBV28	CASMTWGDEQYF	TGTGCCAGCATGACCTGGGGGGACGAGCAGTACTTC
TRBJ2-1	TRBD2	.	17	TRBV18	CASSPLERLAGYNEQFF	TGTGCCAGCTCACCACTTGAGAGACTAGCGGGCTACAATGAGCAGTTCTTC
TRBJ2-2	.	.	15	TRBV7-9	CASSLVEVRTGELFF	TGTGCCAGCAGCTTAGTCGAGGTCCGGACCGGGGAGCTGTTTTTT
TRBJ2-7	TRBD1	once	14	TRBV5-1	CASSSGTGSFEQYF	TGCGCCAGCAGCTCCGGGACAGGGTCCTTCGAGCAGTACTTC
TRBJ1-2	.	.	13	TRBV7-2	CASSRDRNYGYTF	TGTGCCAGCAGCCGAGACAGGAACTATGGCTACACCTTC
TRBJ1-2	TRBD1	.	17	TRBV28	CASSLAGGPVDLYGYTF	TGTGCCAGCAGTTTAGCAGGGGGCCCCGTAGACCTCTATGGCTACACCTTC
TRBJ2-7	TRBD1	.	13	TRBV25-1	CASTFGTAYEQYF	TGTGCCAGCACCTTCGGGACAGCCTACGAGCAGTACTTC
TRBJ1-5	.	.	13	TRBV6-5	CASRSTQYQPQHF	TGTGCCAGCAGATCTACACAATATCAGCCCCAGCATTTT
TRBJ2-1	.	.	17	TRBV25-1	CASRPTVRRSSYNEQFF	TGTGCCAGCAGACCCACCGTCCGGAGAAGCTCCTACAATGAGCAGTTCTTC
TRBJ2-1	.	.	14	TRBV27	CASSTGFGYNEQFF	TGTGCCAGCTCCACAGGGTTTGGATACAATGAGCAGTTCTTC
TRBJ2-1	.	once	14	TRBV5-3	CARSLGDVNNEQFF	TGTGCCAGAAGCTTAGGGGACGTCAACAATGAGCAGTTCTTC